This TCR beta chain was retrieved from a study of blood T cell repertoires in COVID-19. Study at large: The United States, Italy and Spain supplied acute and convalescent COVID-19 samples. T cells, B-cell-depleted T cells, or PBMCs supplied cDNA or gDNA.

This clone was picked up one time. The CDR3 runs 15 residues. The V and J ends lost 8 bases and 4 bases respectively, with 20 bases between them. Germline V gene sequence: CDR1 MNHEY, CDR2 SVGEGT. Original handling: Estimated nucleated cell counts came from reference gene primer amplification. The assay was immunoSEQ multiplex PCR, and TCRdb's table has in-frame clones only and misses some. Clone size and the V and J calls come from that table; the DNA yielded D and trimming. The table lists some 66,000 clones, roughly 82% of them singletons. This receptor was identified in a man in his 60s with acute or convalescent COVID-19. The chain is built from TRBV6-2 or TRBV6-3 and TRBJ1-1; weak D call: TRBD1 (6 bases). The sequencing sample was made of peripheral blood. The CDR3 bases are TGTGCCAGCGGCCAAGTACAGGGATGGAGCACTGAAGCTTTCTTT. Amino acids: CASGQVQGWSTEAFF.